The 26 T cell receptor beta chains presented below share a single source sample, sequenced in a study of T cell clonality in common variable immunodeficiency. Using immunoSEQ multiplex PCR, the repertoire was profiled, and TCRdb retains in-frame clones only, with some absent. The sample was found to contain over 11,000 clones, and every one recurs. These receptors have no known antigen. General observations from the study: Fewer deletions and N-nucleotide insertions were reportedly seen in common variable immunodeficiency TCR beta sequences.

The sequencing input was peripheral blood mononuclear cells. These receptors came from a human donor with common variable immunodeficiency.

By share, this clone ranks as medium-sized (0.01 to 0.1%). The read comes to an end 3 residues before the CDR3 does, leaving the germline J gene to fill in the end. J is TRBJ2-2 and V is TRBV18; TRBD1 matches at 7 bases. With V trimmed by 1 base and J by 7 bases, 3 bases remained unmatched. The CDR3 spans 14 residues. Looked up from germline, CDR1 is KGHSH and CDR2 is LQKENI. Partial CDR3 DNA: TGTGCCAGCTCACCACAGGGGGCAAGCGGGGAG. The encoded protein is CASSPQGASGE. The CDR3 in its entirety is CASSPQGASGELFF.

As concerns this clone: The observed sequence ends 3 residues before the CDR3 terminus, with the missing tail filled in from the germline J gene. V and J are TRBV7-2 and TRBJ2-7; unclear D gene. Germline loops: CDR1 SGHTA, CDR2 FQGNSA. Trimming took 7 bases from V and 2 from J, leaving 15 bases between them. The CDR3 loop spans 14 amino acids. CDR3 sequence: CASKFQSITYEQYF. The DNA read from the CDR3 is TGTGCCAGCAAGTTCCAGAGTATAACCTACGAG.

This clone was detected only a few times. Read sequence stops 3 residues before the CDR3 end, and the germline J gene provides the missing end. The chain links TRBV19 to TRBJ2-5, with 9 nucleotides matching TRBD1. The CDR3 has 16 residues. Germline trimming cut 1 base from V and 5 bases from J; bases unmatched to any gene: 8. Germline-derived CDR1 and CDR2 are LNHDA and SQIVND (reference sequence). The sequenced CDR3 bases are TGTGCCAGTAGTATAGGCCGGTGGACAGGGGTGGAGACC. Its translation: CASSIGRWTGVET. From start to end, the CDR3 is CASSIGRWTGVETQYF. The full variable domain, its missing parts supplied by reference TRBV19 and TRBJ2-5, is DGGITQSPKYLFRKEGQNVTLSCEQNLNHDAMYWYRQDPGQGLRLIYYSQIVNDFQKGDIAEGYSVSREKKESFPLTVTSAQKNPTAFYLCASSIGRWTGVETQYFGPGTRLLVL.

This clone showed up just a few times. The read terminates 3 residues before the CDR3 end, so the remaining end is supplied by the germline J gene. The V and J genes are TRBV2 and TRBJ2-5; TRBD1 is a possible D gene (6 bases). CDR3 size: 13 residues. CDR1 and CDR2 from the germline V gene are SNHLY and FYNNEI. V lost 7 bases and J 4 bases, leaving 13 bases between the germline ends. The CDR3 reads CASTRRGLETQYF. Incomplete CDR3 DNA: TGTGCCAGCACTCGCAGGGGATTAGAGACC. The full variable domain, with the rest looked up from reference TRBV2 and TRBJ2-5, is EPEVTQTPSHQVTQMGQEVILRCVPISNHLYFYWYRQILGQKVEFLVSFYNNEISEKSEIFDDQFSVERPDGSNFTLKIRSTKLEDSAMYFCASTRRGLETQYFGPGTRLLVL.

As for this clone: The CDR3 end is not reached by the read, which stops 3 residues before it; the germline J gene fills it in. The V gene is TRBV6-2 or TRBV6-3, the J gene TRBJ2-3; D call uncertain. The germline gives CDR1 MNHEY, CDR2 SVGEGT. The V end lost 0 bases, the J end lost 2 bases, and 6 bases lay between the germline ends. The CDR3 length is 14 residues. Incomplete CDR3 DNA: TGTGCCAGCAGTTACTCCGGTCCCACAGATACG. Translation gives CASSYSGPTDT. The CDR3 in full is CASSYSGPTDTQYF.

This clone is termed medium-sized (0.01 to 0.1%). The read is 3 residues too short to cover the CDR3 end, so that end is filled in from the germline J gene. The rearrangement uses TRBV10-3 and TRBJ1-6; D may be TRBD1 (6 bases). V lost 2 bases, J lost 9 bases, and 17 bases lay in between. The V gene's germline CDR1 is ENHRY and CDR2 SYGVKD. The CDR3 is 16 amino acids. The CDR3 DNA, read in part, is TGTGCCATCAGTGAGCCGGGACATGGCCAGGGTTCACCC. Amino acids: CAISEPGHGQGSP. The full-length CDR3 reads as CAISEPGHGQGSPLHF.

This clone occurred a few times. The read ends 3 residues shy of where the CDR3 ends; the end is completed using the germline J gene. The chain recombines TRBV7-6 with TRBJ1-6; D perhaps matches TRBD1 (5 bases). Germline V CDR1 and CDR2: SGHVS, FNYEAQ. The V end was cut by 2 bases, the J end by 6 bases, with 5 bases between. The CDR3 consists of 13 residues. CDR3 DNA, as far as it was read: TGTGCCAGCAGCTTAAGGGGTAATTCACCC. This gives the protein CASSLRGNSP. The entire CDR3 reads CASSLRGNSPLHF.

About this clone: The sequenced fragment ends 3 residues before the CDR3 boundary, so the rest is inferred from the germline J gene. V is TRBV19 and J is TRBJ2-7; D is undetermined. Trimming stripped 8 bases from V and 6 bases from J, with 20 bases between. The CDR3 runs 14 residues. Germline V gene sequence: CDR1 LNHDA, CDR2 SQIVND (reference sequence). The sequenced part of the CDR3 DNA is TGTGCCAGTGCCCTGAACACCGGCTCGGGCGAG. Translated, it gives CASALNTGSGE. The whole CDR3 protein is CASALNTGSGEQYF.

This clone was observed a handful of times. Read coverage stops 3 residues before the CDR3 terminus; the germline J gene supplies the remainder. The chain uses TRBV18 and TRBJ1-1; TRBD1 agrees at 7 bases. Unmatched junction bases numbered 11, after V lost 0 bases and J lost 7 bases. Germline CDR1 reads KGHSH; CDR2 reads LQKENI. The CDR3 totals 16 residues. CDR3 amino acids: CASSPPQDRDGSEAFF. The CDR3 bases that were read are TGTGCCAGCTCACCACCTCAAGACAGGGACGGTAGTGAA.

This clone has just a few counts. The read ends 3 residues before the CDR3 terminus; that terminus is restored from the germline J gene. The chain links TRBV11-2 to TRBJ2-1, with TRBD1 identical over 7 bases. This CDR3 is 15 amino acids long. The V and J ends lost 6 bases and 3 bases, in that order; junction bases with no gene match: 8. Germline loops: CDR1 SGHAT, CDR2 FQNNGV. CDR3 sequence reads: CASRRTGQVYNEQFF. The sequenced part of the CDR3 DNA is TGTGCCAGCAGGCGAACCGGACAGGTCTACAATGAG.

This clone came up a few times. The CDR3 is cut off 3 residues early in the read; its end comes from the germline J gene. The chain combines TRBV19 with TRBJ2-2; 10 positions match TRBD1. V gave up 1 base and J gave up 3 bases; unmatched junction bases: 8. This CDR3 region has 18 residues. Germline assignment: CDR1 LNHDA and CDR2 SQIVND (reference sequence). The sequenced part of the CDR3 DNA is TGTGCCAGTAGTATAGGACCATCCGGGACAGGGGACACCGGGGAG. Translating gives CASSIGPSGTGDTGE. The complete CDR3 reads CASSIGPSGTGDTGELFF.

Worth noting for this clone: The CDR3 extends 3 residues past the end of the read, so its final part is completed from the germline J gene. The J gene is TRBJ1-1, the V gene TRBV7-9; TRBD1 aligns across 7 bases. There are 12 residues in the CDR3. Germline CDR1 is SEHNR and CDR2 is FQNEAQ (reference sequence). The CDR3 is CASQQGISPAFF. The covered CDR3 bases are TGTGCCAGCCAACAGGGGATATCTCCC.

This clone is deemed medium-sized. Partial CDR3 DNA: TGCAGTGCTAGAGCACTAGCGGCCCTTCGAGAGACC. Translating gives CSARALAALRET. The CDR3 in full is CSARALAALRETQYF. The J gene is TRBJ2-5, the V gene TRBV20-1; 8 nucleotides align to TRBD2. The CDR3 is cut off 3 residues early in the read; its end comes from the germline J gene. Germline V gene lookup returns CDR1 DFQATT and CDR2 SNEGSKA (reference sequence). V was pared by 1 base and J by 4 bases, with 8 bases of the junction left unmatched. The CDR3 length is 15 residues.

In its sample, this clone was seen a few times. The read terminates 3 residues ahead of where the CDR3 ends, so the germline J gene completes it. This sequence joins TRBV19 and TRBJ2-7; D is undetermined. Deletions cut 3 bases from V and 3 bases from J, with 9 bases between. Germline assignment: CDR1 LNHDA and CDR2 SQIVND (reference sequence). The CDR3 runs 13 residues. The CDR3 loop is CASSMFGGYEQYF. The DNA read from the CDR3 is TGTGCCAGTAGTATGTTCGGCGGCTACGAG.

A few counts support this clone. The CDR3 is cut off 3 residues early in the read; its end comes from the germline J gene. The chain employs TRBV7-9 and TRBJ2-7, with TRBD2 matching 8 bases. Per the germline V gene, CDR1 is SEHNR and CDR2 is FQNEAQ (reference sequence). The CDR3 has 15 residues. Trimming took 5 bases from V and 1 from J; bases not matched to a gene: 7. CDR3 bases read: TGTGCCAGCAGCCGAGCAGCGGGGGCTTCCTACGAG. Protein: CASSRAAGASYE. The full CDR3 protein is CASSRAAGASYEQYF.

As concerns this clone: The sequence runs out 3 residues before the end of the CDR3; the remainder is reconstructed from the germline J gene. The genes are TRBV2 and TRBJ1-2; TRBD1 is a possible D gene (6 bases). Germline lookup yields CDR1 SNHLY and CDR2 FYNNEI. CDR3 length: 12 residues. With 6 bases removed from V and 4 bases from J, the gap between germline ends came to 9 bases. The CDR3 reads CASRGGAYGYTF. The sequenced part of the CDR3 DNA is TGTGCCAGCAGAGGGGGGGCCTATGGC. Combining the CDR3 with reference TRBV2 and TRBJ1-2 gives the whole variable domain EPEVTQTPSHQVTQMGQEVILRCVPISNHLYFYWYRQILGQKVEFLVSFYNNEISEKSEIFDDQFSVERPDGSNFTLKIRSTKLEDSAMYFCASRGGAYGYTFGSGTRLTVV.

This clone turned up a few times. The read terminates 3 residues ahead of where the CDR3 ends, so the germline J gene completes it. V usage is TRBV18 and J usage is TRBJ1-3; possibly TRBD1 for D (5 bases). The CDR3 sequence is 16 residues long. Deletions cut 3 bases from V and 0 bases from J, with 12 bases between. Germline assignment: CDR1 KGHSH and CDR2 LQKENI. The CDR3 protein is CASSPGTPTSGNTIYF. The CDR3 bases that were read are TGTGCCAGCTCACCGGGGACTCCCACCTCTGGAAACACC. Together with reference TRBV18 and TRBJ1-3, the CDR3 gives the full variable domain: NAGVMQNPRHLVRRRGQEARLRCSPMKGHSHVYWYRQLPEEGLKFMVYLQKENIIDESGMPKERFSAEFPKEGPSILRIQQVVRGDSAAYFCASSPGTPTSGNTIYFGEGSWLTVV.

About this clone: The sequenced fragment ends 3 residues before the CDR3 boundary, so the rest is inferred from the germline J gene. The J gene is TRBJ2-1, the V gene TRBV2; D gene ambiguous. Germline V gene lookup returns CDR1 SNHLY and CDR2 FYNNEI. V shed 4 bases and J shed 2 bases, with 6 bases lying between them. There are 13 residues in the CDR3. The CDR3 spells CASSADTYNEQFF. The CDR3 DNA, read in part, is TGTGCCAGCAGTGCCGACACCTACAATGAG.

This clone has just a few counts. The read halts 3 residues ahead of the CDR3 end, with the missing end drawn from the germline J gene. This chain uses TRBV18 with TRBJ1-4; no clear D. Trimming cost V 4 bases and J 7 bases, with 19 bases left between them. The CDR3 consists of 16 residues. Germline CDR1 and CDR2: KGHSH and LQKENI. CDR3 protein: CASSRSRGSTVEKLFF. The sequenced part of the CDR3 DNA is TGTGCCAGCTCACGATCGAGAGGGTCAACCGTTGAAAAA.

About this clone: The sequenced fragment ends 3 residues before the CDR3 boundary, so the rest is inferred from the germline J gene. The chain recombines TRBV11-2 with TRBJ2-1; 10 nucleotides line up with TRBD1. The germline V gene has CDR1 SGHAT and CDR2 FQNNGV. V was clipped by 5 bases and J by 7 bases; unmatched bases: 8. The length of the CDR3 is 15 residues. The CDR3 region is CASSQDRGYWNEQFF. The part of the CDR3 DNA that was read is TGTGCCAGCAGCCAGGACAGGGGGTATTGGAATGAG.

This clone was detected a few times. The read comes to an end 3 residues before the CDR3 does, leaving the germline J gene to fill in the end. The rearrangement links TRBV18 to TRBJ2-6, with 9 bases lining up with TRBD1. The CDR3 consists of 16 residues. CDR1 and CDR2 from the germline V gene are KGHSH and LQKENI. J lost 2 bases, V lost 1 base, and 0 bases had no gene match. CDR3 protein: CASSPRQGAGANVLTF. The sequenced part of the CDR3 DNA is TGTGCCAGCTCACCACGACAGGGGGCTGGGGCCAACGTC.

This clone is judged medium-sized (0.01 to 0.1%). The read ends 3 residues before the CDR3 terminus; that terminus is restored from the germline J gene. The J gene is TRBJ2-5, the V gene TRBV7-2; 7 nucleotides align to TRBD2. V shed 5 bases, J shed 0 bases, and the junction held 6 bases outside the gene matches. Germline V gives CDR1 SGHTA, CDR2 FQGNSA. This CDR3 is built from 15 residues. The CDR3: CASSPQAGYQETQYF. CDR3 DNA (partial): TGTGCCAGCAGCCCCCAAGCGGGGTACCAAGAGACC.

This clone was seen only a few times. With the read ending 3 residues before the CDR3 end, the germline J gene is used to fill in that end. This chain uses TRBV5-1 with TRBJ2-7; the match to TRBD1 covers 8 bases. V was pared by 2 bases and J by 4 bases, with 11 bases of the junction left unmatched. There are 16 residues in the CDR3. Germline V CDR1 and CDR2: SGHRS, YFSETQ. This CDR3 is CASSFTTGTGTYEQYF. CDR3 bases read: TGCGCCAGCAGCTTTACCACCGGGACAGGCACTTACGAG.

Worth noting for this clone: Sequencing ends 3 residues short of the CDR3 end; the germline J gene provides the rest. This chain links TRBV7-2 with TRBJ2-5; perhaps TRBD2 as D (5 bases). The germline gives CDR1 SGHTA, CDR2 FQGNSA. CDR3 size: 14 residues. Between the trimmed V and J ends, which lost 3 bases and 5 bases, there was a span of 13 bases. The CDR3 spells CASSLYSSSETQYF. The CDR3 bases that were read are TGTGCCAGCAGCTTGTATTCTAGCTCGGAGACC.

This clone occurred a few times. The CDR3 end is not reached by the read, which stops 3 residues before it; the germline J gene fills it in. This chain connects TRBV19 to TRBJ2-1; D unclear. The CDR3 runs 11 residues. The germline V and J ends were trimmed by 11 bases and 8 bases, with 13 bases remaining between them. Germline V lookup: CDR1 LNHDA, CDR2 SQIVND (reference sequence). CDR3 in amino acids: CAVDTYHEQFF. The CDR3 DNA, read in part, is TGTGCCGTCGACACTTACCATGAG. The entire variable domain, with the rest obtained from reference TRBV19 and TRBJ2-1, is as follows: DGGITQSPKYLFRKEGQNVTLSCEQNLNHDAMYWYRQDPGQGLRLIYYSQIVNDFQKGDIAEGYSVSREKKESFPLTVTSAQKNPTAFYLCAVDTYHEQFFGPGTRLTVL.

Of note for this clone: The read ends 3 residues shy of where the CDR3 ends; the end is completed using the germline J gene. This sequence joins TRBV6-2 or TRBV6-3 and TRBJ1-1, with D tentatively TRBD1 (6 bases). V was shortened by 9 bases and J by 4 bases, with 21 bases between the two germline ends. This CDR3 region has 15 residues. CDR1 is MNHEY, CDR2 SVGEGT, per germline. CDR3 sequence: CARAPEGGASTEAFF. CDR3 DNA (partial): TGTGCCAGGGCCCCGGAGGGGGGGGCGAGCACTGAA.